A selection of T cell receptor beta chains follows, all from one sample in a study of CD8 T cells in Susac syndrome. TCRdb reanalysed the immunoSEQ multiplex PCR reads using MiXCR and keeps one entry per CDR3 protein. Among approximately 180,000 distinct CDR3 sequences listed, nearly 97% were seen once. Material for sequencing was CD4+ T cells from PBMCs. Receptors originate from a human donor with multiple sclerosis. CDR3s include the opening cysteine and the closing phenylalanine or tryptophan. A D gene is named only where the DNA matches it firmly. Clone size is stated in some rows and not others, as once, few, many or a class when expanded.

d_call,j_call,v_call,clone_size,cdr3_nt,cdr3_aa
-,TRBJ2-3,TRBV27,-,TGTGCCAGCAGTGTCCAGGGAGCCGATACGCAGTATTTT,CASSVQGADTQYF
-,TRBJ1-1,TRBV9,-,TGTGCCAGCAGCGTAGATGTCGGAAACACTGAAGCTTTCTTT,CASSVDVGNTEAFF
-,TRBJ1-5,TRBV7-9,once,TGTGCCAGCAGCTATAATGATCAGCCCCAGCATTTT,CASSYNDQPQHF
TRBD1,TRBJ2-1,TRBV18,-,TGTGCCAGCTCACCAACGACAGGGTTAGGGAATGAGCAGTTCTTC,CASSPTTGLGNEQFF
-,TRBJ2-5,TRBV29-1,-,TGCAGCGTTGGGGCAGGGGAGCGGGAGACCCAGTACTTC,CSVGAGERETQYF
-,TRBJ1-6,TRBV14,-,TGTGCCAGCAGCCATAATTCACCCCTCCACTTT,CASSHNSPLHF
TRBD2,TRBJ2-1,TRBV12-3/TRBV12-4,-,TGTGCCAGCAGCAAAGGCCGACTAGCGGGGGGCCGCAATGAGCAGTTCTTC,CASSKGRLAGGRNEQFF
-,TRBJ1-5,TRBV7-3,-,TGTGCCAGCAGCTTAAACTACAATCAGCCCCAGCATTTT,CASSLNYNQPQHF
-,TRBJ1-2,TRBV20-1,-,TGCAGTGCTAGTGGGTTAGCTAACTATGGCTACACCTTC,CSASGLANYGYTF
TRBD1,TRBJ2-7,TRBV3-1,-,TGTGCCAGCAGCCAGGCCGGGACAGACGGCGAGCAGTACTTC,CASSQAGTDGEQYF
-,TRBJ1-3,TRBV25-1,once,TGTGCCAGCAGTGGCTACAGACACTCTGGAAACACCATATATTTT,CASSGYRHSGNTIYF
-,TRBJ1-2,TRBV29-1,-,TGCAGCGTTGACCACCCTCGTCAGGGGCCTAACTATGGCTACACCTTC,CSVDHPRQGPNYGYTF
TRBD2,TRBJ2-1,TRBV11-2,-,TGTGCCAGCAGCCCTGGACTAGCTCGGACCTACAATGAGCAGTTCTTC,CASSPGLARTYNEQFF
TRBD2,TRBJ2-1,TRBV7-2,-,TGTGCCAGCGGGACTAACAATGAGCAGTTCTTC,CASGTNNEQFF
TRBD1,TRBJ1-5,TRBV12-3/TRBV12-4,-,TGTGCCAGCAGTTCCGGACAGGGGGCTTGGAATCAGCCCCAGCATTTT,CASSSGQGAWNQPQHF
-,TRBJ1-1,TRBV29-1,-,TGCAGCGTTGTTGGCGGGGGAAACACTGAAGCTTTCTTT,CSVVGGGNTEAFF
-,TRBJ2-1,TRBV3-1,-,TGTGCCAGCAGCCAATTTGCCGTACTACAGGGAATAAATGAGCAGTTCTTC,CASSQFAVLQGINEQFF
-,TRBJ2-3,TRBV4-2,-,TGTGCCAGCAGCCAAGCGGGCCAGGCCCATACGCAGTATTTT,CASSQAGQAHTQYF